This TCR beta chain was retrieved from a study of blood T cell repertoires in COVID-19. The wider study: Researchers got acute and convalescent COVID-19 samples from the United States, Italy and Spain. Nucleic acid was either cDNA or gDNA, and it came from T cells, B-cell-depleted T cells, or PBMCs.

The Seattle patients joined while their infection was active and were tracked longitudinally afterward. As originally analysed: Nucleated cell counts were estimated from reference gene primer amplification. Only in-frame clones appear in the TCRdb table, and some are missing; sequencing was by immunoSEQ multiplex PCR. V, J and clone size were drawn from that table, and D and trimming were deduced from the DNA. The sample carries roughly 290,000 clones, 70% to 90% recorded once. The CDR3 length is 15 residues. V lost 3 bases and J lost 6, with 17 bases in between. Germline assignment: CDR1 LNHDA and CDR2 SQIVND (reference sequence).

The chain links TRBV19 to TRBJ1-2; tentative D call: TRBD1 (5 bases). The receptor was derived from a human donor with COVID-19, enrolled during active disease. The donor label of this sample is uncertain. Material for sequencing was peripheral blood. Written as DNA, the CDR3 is TGTGCCAGTAGTATCGGCAGGGCCCTAGGGAATGGCTACACCTTC. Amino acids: CASSIGRALGNGYTF.